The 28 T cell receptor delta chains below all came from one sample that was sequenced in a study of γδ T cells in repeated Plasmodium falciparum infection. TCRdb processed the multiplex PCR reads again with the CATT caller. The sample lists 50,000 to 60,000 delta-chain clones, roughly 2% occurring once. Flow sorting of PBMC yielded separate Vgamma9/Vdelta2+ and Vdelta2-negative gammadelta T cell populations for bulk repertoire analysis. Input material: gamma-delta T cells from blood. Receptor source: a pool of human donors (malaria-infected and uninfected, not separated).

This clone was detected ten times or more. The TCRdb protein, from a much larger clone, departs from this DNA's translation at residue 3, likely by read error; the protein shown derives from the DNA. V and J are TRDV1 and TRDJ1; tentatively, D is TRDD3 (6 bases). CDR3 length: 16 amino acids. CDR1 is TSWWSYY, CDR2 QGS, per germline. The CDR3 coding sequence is TGTGCTCCTGGGGAATCTCTCCTGGCCCCCACCGATAAACTCATCTTT. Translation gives CAPGESLLAPTDKLIF.

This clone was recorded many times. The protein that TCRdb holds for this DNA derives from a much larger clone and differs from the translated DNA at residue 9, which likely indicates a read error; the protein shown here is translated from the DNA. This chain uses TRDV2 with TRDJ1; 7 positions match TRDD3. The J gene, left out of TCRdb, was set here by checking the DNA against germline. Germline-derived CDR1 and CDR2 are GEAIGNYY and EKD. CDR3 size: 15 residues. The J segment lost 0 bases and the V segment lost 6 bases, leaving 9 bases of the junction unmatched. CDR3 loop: CACRWGGPHTDKLIF. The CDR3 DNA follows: TGTGCCTGTCGCTGGGGGGGTCCGCACACCGATAAACTCATCTTT.

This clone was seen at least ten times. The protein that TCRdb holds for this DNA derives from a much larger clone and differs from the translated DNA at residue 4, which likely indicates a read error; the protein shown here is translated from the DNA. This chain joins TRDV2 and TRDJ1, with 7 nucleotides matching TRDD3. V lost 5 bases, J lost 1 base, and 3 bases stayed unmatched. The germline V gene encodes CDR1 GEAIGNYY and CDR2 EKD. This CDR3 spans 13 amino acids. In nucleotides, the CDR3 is TGTGCCTGTGGGGGGATCGGCACCGATAAACTCATCTTT. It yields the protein CACGGIGTDKLIF.

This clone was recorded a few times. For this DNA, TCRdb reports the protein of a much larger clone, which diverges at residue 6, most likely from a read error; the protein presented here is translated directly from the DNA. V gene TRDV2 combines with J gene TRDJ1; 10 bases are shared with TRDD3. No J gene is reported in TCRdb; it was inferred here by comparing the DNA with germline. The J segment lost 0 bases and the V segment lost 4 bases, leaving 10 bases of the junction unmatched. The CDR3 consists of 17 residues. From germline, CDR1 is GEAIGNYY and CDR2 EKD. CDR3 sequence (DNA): TGTGCCTGTGAAGGACGGGGGGATACGGAGTACACCGATAAACTCATCTTT. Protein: CACEGRGDTEYTDKLIF.

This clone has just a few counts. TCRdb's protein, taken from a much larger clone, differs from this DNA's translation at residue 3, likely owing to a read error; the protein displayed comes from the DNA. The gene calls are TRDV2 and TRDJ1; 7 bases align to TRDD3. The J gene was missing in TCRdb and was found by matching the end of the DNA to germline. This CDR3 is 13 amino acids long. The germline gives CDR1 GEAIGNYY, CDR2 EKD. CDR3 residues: CARDRGIPDKLIF. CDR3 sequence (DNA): TGTGCCCGTGACAGAGGGATACCCGATAAACTCATCTTT.

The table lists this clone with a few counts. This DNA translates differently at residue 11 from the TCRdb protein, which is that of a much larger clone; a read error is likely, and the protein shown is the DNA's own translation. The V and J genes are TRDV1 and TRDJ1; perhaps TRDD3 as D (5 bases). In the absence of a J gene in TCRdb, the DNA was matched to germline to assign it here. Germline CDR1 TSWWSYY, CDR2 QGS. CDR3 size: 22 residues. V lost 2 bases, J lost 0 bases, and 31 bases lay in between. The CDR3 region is CALGETPPYWRISRRYTDKLIF. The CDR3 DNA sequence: TGTGCTCTTGGGGAAACTCCACCTTACTGGAGGATATCGAGGAGGTACACCGATAAACTCATCTTT.

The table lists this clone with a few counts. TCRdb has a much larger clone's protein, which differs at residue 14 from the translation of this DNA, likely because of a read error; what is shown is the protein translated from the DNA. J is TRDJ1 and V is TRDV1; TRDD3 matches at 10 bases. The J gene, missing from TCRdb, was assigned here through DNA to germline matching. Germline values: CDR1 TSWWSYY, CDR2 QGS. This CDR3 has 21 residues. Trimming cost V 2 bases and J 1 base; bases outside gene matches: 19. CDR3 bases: TGTGCTCTTGGGGAAGGAACTTTATCCGTACTGGGGGATGGGGGCACCGATAAACTCATCTTT. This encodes CALGEGTLSVLGDGGTDKLIF.

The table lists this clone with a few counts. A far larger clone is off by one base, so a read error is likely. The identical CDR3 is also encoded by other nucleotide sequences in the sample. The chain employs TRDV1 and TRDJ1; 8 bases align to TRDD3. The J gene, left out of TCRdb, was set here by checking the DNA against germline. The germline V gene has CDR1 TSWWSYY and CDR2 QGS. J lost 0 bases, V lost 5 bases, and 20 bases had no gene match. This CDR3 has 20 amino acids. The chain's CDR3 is CALGKRTVLGIPGYTDKLIF. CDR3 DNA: TGTGCTCTTGGGAAACGAACAGTCCTGGGGATACCTGGGTACACCGATAAACTCATCTTT.

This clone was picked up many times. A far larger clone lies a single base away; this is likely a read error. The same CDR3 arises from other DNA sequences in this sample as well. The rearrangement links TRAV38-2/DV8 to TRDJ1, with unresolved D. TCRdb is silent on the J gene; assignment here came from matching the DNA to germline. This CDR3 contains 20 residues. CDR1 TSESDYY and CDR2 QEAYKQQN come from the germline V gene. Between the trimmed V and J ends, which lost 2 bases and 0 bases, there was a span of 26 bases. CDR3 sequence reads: CAYRRVSPSEGPRYTDKLIF. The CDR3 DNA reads TGTGCTTATAGGAGGGTTTCCCCCTCCGAAGGCCCCCGGTACACCGATAAACTCATCTTT.

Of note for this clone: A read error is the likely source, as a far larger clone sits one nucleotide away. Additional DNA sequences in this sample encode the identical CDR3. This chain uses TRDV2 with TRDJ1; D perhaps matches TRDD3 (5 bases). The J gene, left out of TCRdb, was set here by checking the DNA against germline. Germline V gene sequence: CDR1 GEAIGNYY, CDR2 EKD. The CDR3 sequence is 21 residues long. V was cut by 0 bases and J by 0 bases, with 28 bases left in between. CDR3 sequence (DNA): TGTGCCTGTGACACCGAAAGGGTTCTTACTGGAGGATATCCGTACACCGATAAACTCATCTTT. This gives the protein CACDTERVLTGGYPYTDKLIF.

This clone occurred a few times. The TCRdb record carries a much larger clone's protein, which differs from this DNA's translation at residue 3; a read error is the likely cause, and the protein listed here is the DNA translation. The DNA of the CDR3 is TGTGCCCCCGATTCTTATCAGGGTGCTGGGGGATACGAGGCCACCGATAAACTCATCTTT. It is translated as CAPDSYQGAGGYEATDKLIF. The chain combines TRDV3 with TRDJ1; 12 nucleotides line up with TRDD3. The J gene was not available in TCRdb and was assigned here by matching the DNA to germline segments. The ends lost 5 bases at V and 1 base at J; junction bases unmatched: 23. The CDR3 sequence is 20 residues long. The germline gives CDR1 TVYSNPD, CDR2 GDNSRS (reference sequence).

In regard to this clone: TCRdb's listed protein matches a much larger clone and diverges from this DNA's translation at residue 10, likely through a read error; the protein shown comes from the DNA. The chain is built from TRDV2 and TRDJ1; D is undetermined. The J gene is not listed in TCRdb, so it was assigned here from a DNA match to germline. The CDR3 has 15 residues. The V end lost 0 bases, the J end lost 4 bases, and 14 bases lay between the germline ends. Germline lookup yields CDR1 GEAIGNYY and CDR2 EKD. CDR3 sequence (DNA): TGTGCCTGTGACACCGTGGGAACCTTGAGCGATAAACTCATCTTT. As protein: CACDTVGTLSDKLIF.

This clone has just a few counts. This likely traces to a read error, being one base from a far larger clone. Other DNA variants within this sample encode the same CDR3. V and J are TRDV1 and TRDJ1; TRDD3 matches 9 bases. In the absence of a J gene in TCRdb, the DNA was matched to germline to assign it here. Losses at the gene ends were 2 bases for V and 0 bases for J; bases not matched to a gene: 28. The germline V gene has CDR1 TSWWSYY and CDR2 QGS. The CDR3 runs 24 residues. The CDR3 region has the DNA TGTGCTCTTGGGGAAGACTTGTGTTCTCGGGGATACGCTTTCGGTAAAAAGTACACCGATAAACTCATCTTT. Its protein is CALGEDLCSRGYAFGKKYTDKLIF.

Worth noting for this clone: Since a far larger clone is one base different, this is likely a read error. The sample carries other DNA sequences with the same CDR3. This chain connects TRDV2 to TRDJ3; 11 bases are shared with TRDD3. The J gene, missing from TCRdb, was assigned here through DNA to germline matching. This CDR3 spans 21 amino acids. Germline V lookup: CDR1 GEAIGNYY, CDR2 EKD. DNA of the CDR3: TGTGCCTGTGACACGCTGGGGGATACAAGGGGGAGCTCCTGGGACACCCGGCAGATGTTTTTC. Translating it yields CACDTLGDTRGSSWDTRQMFF.

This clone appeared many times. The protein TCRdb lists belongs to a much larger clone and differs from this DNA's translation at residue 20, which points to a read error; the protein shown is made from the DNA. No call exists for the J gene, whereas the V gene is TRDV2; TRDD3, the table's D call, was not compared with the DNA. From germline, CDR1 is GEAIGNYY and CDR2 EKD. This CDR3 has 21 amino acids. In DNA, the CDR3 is TGTGCCTGTGACACTCTTGTTCCTACTATCGTACTGGGGGACCACACCGATAAACTCACCTTT. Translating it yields CACDTLVPTIVLGDHTDKLTF.

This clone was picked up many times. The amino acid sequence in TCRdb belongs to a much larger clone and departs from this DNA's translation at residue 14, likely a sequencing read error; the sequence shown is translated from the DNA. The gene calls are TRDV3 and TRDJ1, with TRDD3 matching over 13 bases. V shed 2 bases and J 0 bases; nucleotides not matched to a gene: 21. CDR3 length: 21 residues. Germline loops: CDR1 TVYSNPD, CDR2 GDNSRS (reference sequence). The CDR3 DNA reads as TGTGCCTTTTCCTTCCTACGGGCATACTGGGGGATACGCCCGTACACCGATAAACTCATCTTT. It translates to CAFSFLRAYWGIRPYTDKLIF.

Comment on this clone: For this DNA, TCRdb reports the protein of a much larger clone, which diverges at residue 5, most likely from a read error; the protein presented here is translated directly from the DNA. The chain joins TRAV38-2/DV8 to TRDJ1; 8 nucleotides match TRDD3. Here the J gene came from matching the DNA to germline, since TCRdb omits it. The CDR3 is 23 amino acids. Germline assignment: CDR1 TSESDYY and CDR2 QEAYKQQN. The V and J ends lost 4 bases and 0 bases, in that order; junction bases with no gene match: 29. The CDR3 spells CAYRCRRPQTARGYTEYTDKLIF. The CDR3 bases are TGTGCTTATAGGTGCCGCCGACCCCAAACCGCCCGGGGATACACCGAGTACACCGATAAACTCATCTTT.

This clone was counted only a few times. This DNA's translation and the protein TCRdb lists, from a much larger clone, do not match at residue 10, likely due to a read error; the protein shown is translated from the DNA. CDR3 DNA sequence: TGTGCTCTTGGGGTCTACCCTTCCTATCCCGGGAAATCCGCGTACTGGGGGTACGTCGGGGACACCCGACAGATGTTTTTC. As protein: CALGVYPSYPGKSAYWGYVGDTRQMFF. This sequence joins TRDV1 and TRDJ3, with D tentatively TRDD2 or TRDD3 (8 bases each). CDR3 length: 27 residues. Between the trimmed V and J ends, which lost 4 bases and 5 bases, there was a span of 45 bases. Germline CDR1 TSWWSYY, CDR2 QGS.

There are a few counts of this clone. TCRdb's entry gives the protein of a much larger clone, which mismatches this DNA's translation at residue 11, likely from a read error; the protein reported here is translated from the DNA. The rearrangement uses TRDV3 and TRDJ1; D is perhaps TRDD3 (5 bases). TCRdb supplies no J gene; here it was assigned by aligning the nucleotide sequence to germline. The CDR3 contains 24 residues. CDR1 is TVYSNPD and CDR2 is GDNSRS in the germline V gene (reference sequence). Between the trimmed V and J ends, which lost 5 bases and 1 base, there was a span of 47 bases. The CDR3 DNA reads TGTGCCCATGGGGTCTCCTTTTTATACTGGAGACTAACAAGGGTTCGATCTTGCACCGATAAACTCATCTTT. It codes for CAHGVSFLYWRLTRVRSCTDKLIF.

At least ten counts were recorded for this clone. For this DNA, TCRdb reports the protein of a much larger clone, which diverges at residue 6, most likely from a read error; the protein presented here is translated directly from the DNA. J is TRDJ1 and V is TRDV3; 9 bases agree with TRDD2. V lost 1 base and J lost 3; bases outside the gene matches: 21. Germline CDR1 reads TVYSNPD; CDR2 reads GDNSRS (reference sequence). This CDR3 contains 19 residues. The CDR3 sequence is CAFKEEPESLPTRSDKLIF. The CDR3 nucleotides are TGTGCCTTTAAAGAAGAGCCCGAGAGCCTTCCTACGAGGTCCGATAAACTCATCTTT.

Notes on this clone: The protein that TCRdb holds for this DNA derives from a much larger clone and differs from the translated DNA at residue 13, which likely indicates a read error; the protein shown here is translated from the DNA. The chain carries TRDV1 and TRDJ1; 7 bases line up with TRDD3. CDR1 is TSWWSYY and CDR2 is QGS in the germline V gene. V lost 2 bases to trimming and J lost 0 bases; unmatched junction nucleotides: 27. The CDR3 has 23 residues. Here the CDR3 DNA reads TGTGCTCTTGGGGAAGGTTCTTTCCCTTCGTTCGTACAGGGGGATGGATACACCGATAAACTCATCTTT. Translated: CALGEGSFPSFVQGDGYTDKLIF.

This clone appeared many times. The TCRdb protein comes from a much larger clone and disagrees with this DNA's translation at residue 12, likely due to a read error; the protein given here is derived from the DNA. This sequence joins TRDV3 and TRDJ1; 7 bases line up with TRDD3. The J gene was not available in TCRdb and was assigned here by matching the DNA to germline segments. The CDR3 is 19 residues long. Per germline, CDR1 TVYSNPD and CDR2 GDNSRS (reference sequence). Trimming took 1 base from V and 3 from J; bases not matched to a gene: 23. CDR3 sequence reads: CAFKFPYAWGLCSSDKLIF. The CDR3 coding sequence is TGTGCCTTTAAATTCCCCTACGCCTGGGGGCTCTGCTCCTCCGATAAACTCATCTTT.

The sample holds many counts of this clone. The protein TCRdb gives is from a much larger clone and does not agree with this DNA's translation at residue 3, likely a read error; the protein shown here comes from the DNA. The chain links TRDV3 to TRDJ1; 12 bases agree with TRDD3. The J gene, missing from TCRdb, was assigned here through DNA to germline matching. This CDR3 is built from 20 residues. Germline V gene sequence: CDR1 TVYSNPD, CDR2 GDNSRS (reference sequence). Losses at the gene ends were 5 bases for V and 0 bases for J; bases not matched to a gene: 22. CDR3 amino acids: CALMIPSYWGIPLNTDKLIF. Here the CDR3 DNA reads TGTGCCCTTATGATTCCCTCGTACTGGGGGATACCCTTGAACACCGATAAACTCATCTTT.

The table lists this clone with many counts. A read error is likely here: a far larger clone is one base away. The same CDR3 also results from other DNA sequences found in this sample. Written as DNA, the CDR3 is TGTGCCTGTGACACGGTCTCACTGGGGGCTACGGGAGACGATAAACTCATCTTT. This gives the protein CACDTVSLGATGDDKLIF. The chain recombines TRDV2 with TRDJ1; 8 bases match TRDD3. The J gene, absent from TCRdb, was called here by matching the DNA to germline. V gave up 1 base and J gave up 4 bases; unmatched junction bases: 16. CDR1 and CDR2 from the germline V gene are GEAIGNYY and EKD. The CDR3 runs 18 residues.

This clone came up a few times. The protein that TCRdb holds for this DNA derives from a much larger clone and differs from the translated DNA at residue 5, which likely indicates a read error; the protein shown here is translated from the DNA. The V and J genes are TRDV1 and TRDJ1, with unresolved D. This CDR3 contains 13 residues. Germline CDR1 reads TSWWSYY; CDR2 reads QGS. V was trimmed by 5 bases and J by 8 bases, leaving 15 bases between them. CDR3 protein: CALGKRVIGKLIF. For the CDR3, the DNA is TGTGCTCTTGGGAAACGAGTGATTGGGAAACTCATCTTT.

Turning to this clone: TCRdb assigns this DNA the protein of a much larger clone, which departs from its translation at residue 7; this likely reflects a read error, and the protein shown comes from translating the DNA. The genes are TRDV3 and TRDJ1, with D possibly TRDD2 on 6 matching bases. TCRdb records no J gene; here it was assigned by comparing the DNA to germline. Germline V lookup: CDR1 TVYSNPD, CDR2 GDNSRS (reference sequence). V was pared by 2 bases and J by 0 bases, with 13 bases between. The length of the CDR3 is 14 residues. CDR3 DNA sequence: TGTGCCTTTGCCTTCCCCCTTAACACCGATAAACTCATCTTT. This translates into CAFAFPLNTDKLIF.

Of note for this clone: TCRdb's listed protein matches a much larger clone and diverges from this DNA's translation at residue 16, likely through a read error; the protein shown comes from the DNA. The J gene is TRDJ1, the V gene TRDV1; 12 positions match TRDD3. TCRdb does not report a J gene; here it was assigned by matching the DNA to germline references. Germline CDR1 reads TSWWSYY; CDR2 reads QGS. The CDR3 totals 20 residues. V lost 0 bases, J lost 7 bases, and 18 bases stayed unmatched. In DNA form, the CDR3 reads TGTGCTCTTGGGGAACTACGTCCTTACTGGGGGATACCTCGAGCCGGTAAACTCATCTTT. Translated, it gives CALGELRPYWGIPRAGKLIF.

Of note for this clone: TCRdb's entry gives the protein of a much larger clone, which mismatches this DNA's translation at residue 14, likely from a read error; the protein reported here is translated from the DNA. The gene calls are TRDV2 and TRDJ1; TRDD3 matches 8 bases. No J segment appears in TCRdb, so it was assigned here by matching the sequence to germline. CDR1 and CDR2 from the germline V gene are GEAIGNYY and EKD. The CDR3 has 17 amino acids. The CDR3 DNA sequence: TGTGCCTGTGACACCTTACTGGGGGGGGAGAACACCGATAGACTCATCTTT. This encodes CACDTLLGGENTDRLIF.